Following are 5 T cell receptor beta chains from one sample sequenced in a study of blood T cell repertoires in COVID-19. Measured with immunoSEQ multiplex PCR; TCRdb has only the in-frame clones, and not every one. The table lists 90,000 to 120,000 clones, roughly 90% of them singletons, with under 5.5% in the top ten. The sequenced sample consisted of peripheral blood. All receptors derive from a man aged 40-49 years with active or convalescent COVID-19.

The chain joins TRBV7-2 to TRBJ2-1; 7 bases map to TRBD2. Germline V gene data show CDR1 as SGHTA and CDR2 as FQGNSA. CDR3 length: 16 residues. Trimming took 7 bases from V and 0 from J; bases not matched to a gene: 9. The chain's CDR3 is CASTQVSGNSYNEQFF. CDR3 bases: TGTGCCAGCACCCAGGTGAGCGGGAACTCCTACAATGAGCAGTTCTTC.

The chain combines TRBV28 with TRBJ1-2; no clear D gene. This CDR3 comprises 12 residues. Germline assignment: CDR1 MDHEN and CDR2 SYDVKM. The ends were cut back, 7 bases at V and 7 bases at J, with 13 bases in the middle. The CDR3 nucleotides read TGTGCCAGCACTCCCCTGCAGTCTGGCTACACCTTC. Translated: CASTPLQSGYTF.

Worth noting for this clone: At one boundary the junction diverges from the germline segment, which might be a read error. The chain uses TRBV10-3 and TRBJ2-1, with 9 bases identical to TRBD2. Per germline, CDR1 ENHRY and CDR2 SYGVKD. The CDR3 contains 13 residues. The CDR3 DNA reads TGTGCCATCAGTGAGGGCTCGACTAGCGGCGGAATCTTC. Its translation: CAISEGSTSGGIF.

V and J are TRBV6-6 and TRBJ2-2; the match to TRBD1 covers 7 bases. CDR1 is MNHNY, CDR2 SVGAGI, per germline (reference sequence). This CDR3 comprises 15 residues. V shed 4 bases, J shed 8 bases, and the junction held 10 bases outside the gene matches. The CDR3 spells CASSFRQGPRGELFF. CDR3 nucleotides: TGTGCCAGCAGTTTCCGACAGGGCCCTAGGGGGGAGCTGTTTTTT.

V and J are TRBV12-3 or TRBV12-4 and TRBJ1-5; no clear D gene. V lost 8 bases, J lost 6 bases, and 14 bases lay in between. CDR3 length equals 13 residues. CDR3 sequence reads: CASSPGVGQPQHF. DNA of the CDR3: TGTGCCAGCTCCCCCGGGGTAGGTCAGCCCCAGCATTTT.